The 20 T cell receptor beta chains below were found in one sample sequenced in a study of blood T cells in healthy people across ages. Alongside a J-beta primer mix, a sample-barcoded 5' primer served in a second PCR lasting about 7 to 12 cycles. TCRdb fed the 5' RACE reads into MiXCR, producing one record per CDR3 protein. The sample shows roughly 1.7 million distinct CDR3 sequences, about 35% of them seen only once. Material for sequencing was blood. The receptors here all came from a woman in her 30s in good health.

This clonotype was recorded a few times. This rearrangement joins TRBV7-9 to TRBJ1-1, with TRBD1 as a possible D gene (5 bases). The CDR3 is made up of 13 amino acids. V lost 1 base to trimming and J lost 7 bases, with 10 bases between them. Germline CDR1 SEHNR, CDR2 FQNEAQ (reference sequence). The CDR3 reads CASSLGLRGEAFF. Here the CDR3 DNA reads TGTGCCAGCAGCTTAGGACTTAGGGGTGAAGCTTTCTTT.

This clonotype was observed once. This chain links TRBV6-5 with TRBJ2-1, with a possible D match to TRBD2 (6 bases). Trimming cost V 0 bases and J 0 bases, with 9 bases left between them. Germline CDR1 and CDR2: MNHEY and SVGAGI. This CDR3 has 16 residues. The CDR3 sequence: CASSYSASDSYNEQFF. In DNA, the CDR3 is TGTGCCAGCAGTTACTCCGCTAGCGACTCCTACAATGAGCAGTTCTTC.

The chain joins TRBV6-6 to TRBJ2-5; perhaps D is TRBD1 or TRBD2 (5 bases each). The CDR3 extends over 14 amino acids. The V and J ends lost 5 bases and 0 bases respectively, with 10 bases between them. CDR1 MNHNY and CDR2 SVGAGI come from the germline V gene (reference sequence). The CDR3 nucleotides are TGTGCCAGCAGTAGCAGGGAGTACCAAGAGACCCAGTACTTC. Amino acid sequence: CASSSREYQETQYF.

This clonotype was found a few times. This chain links TRBV27 with TRBJ1-1; possibly TRBD1 for D (5 bases). V lost 6 bases and J 7 bases, leaving 15 bases between the germline ends. This CDR3 region has 13 residues. Germline V gene lookup returns CDR1 MNHEY and CDR2 SMNVEV (reference sequence). DNA for the CDR3: TGTGCCAGCAGCCCAGCCGGACACTTTGAAGCTTTCTTT. Its translation: CASSPAGHFEAFF.

The genes are TRBV5-1 and TRBJ1-2; D is uncertain. Germline assignment: CDR1 SGHRS and CDR2 YFSETQ. Trimming left V 0 bases short and J 3 bases short, with 9 bases between. CDR3 length equals 14 residues. The CDR3 DNA follows: TGCGCCAGCAGCTTGGGCCCGGAGGACTATGGCTACACCTTC. Its translation is CASSLGPEDYGYTF.

The chain joins TRBV18 to TRBJ2-1, with 12 positions matching TRBD2. After removal of 3 bases from V and 7 bases from J, the junction contained 7 bases not matched to a gene. Germline CDR1 and CDR2: KGHSH and LQKENI. This CDR3 has 16 residues. The CDR3, as DNA: TGTGCCAGCTCACCGCCTAGCGGGGGGGCAATAAATGAGCAGTTCTTC. Its protein is CASSPPSGGAINEQFF. Complete variable domain (other parts from reference TRBV18 and TRBJ2-1): NAGVMQNPRHLVRRRGQEARLRCSPMKGHSHVYWYRQLPEEGLKFMVYLQKENIIDESGMPKERFSAEFPKEGPSILRIQQVVRGDSAAYFCASSPPSGGAINEQFFGPGTRLTVL.

The chain links TRBV5-1 to TRBJ1-6; D gene unclear. V lost 0 bases and J 9 bases, leaving 10 bases between the germline ends. CDR1 and CDR2 (germline): SGHRS, YFSETQ. The CDR3 runs to 14 residues. In DNA, the CDR3 is TGCGCCAGCAGCTTGGAAGGACGAAGTTCACCCCTCCACTTT. It is translated as CASSLEGRSSPLHF.

This clonotype was detected only a few times. The chain joins TRBV20-1 to TRBJ1-1, with D possibly TRBD1 on 5 matching bases. The CDR3 runs 14 residues. V was clipped by 0 bases and J by 5 bases, with 13 bases between them. Per the germline V gene, CDR1 is DFQATT and CDR2 is SNEGSKA (reference sequence). CDR3 loop: CSARDWRDGTEAFF. The CDR3 DNA sequence: TGCAGTGCTAGAGATTGGAGGGACGGTACTGAAGCTTTCTTT.

The V call is TRBV5-1, the J call TRBJ2-1; possible D gene TRBD2, 6 bases. The CDR3 covers 14 residues. Germline lookup yields CDR1 SGHRS and CDR2 YFSETQ. With 4 bases removed from V and 7 bases from J, the gap between germline ends came to 15 bases. The DNA for the CDR3 is TGCGCCAGCAGCCCGCTGGGGGGAAGGAATGAGCAGTTCTTC. Translation: CASSPLGGRNEQFF.

This sequence joins TRBV6-5 and TRBJ2-7; 11 nucleotides align to TRBD2. J lost 3 bases, V lost 6 bases, and 7 bases had no gene match. Germline CDR1 reads MNHEY; CDR2 reads SVGAGI. The CDR3 totals 15 residues. The CDR3, as DNA: TGTGCCAGCAGGCCTACTAGCGGGAGCCTCTACGAGCAGTACTTC. This encodes CASRPTSGSLYEQYF.

The genes are TRBV6-1 and TRBJ2-5, with D possibly being TRBD1 or TRBD2 (6 bases each). The CDR3 length is 15 residues. Germline V gene sequence: CDR1 MNHNS, CDR2 SASEGT. With 5 bases removed from V and 5 bases from J, the gap between germline ends came to 18 bases. The CDR3 nucleotides read TGTGCCAGCAGTCAAACGGCGGGACATACGGAGACCCAGTACTTC. Protein: CASSQTAGHTETQYF.

The V gene is TRBV5-4, the J gene TRBJ1-2, with D uncertain. CDR1 SGHNT and CDR2 YYREEE come from the germline V gene (reference sequence). The CDR3 runs 16 residues. Trimming shortened V by 4 bases and J by 4 bases, and 20 bases separated the two germline ends. CDR3 sequence reads: CASSLLAGEGSYGYTF. In DNA, the CDR3 is TGTGCCAGCAGCCTCCTAGCGGGAGAAGGGTCCTATGGCTACACCTTC.

This chain connects TRBV9 to TRBJ2-1, with unresolved D. The V end was cut by 0 bases, the J end by 3 bases, with 7 bases between. The germline V gene encodes CDR1 SGDLS and CDR2 YYNGEE. CDR3 size: 14 residues. CDR3 region: CASSVDGFYNEQFF. As DNA, the CDR3 is TGTGCCAGCAGCGTAGATGGTTTCTACAATGAGCAGTTCTTC.

This clonotype was picked up a small number of times. The V call is TRBV5-4, the J call TRBJ2-1; D unclear. This CDR3 spans 14 amino acids. The germline V and J ends were trimmed by 4 bases and 0 bases, with 8 bases remaining between them. CDR1 SGHNT and CDR2 YYREEE come from the germline V gene (reference sequence). CDR3 amino acids: CASSQWGSYNEQFF. The CDR3 nucleotides read TGTGCCAGCAGCCAATGGGGCTCCTACAATGAGCAGTTCTTC.

This clonotype was counted between two and nine times. The rearrangement uses TRBV10-1 and TRBJ2-3; D gene ambiguous. The CDR3 extends over 15 amino acids. In germline, CDR1 is WNHNN, CDR2 SYGVQD (reference sequence). V was pared by 0 bases and J by 5 bases, with 12 bases between. The CDR3 spells CASSESSGSGDTQYF. CDR3 sequence (DNA): TGCGCCAGCAGTGAGTCTAGTGGCTCCGGAGATACGCAGTATTTT.

V usage is TRBV29-1 and J usage is TRBJ2-7; no clear D gene. Near its end, the DNA agrees better with TRBJ2-5, so the J call may be wrong. CDR1 is SQVTM and CDR2 is ANQGSEA in the germline V gene. This CDR3 region has 13 residues. In DNA form, the CDR3 reads TGCAGCGTTGAACTAGTCGTGGGAGAGACCCAGTACTTC. Translating gives CSVELVVGETQYF.

This chain links TRBV6-1 with TRBJ1-1; no clear D. Between the trimmed V and J ends, which lost 7 bases and 1 base, there was a span of 7 bases. This CDR3 has 12 residues. Per the germline V gene, CDR1 is MNHNS and CDR2 is SASEGT. As DNA, the CDR3 is TGTGCCAGCATGCCCGGGAACACTGAAGCTTTCTTT. Amino acids: CASMPGNTEAFF.

This chain uses TRBV3-1 with TRBJ2-2; 8 positions agree with TRBD2. CDR1 is LGHDT and CDR2 is YNNKEL in the germline V gene (reference sequence). The CDR3 is 14 residues long. The ends lost 2 bases at V and 7 bases at J; junction bases unmatched: 3. The CDR3 sequence: CASSQRGGLGELFF. CDR3 nucleotides: TGTGCCAGCAGCCAACGGGGGGGCCTCGGGGAGCTGTTTTTT.

V gene TRBV29-1 combines with J gene TRBJ2-3, with 7 positions matching TRBD2. This CDR3 region has 16 residues. Germline CDR1 reads SQVTM; CDR2 reads ANQGSEA. V gave up 0 bases and J gave up 5 bases; unmatched junction bases: 11. Here the CDR3 reads CSVEDPGLAALDTQYF. The CDR3 bases are TGCAGCGTTGAAGATCCAGGCCTAGCGGCCTTAGATACGCAGTATTTT.

The sample holds a few counts of this clonotype. J is TRBJ2-4 and V is TRBV2, with D perhaps matching TRBD2 (5 bases). CDR1 is SNHLY and CDR2 is FYNNEI in the germline V gene. This CDR3 contains 12 residues. The V end lost 6 bases, the J end lost 9 bases, and 12 bases lay between the germline ends. CDR3 sequence (DNA): TGTGCCAGCAGGGTCGCCGAGGGCATTCAGTACTTC. This codes for CASRVAEGIQYF.